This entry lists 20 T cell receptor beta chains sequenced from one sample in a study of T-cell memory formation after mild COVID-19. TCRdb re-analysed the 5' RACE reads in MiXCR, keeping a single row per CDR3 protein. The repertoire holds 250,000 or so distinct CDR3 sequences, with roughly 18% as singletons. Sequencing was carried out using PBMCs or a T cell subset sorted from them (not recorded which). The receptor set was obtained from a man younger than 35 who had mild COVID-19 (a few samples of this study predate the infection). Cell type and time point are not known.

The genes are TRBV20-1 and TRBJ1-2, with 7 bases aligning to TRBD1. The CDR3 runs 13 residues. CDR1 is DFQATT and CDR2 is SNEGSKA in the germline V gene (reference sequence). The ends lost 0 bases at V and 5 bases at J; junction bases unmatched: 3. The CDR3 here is CSAREGGEYGYTF. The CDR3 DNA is TGCAGTGCTAGAGAAGGGGGCGAGTATGGCTACACCTTC.

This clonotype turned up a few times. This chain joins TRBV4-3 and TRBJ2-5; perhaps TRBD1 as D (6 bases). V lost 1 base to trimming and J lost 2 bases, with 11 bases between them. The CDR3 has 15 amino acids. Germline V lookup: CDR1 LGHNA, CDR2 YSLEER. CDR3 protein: CASSQGDRPQETQYF. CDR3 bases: TGCGCCAGCAGCCAAGGCGACAGGCCTCAAGAGACCCAGTACTTC.

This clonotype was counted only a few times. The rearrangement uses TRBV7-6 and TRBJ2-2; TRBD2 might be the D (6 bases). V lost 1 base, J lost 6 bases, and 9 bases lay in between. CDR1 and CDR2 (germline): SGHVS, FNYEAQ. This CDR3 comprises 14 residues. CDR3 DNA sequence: TGTGCCAGCAGCTTAGAAGGAGGGGCCGGGGAGCTGTTTTTT. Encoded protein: CASSLEGGAGELFF.

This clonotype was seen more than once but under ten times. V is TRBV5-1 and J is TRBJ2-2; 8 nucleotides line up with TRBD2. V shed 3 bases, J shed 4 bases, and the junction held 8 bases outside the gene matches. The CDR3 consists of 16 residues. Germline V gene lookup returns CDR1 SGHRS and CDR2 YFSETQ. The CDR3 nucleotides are TGCGCCAGCAGCTCTGGGACTAGGGGTCCCACCGGGGAGCTGTTTTTT. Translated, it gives CASSSGTRGPTGELFF.

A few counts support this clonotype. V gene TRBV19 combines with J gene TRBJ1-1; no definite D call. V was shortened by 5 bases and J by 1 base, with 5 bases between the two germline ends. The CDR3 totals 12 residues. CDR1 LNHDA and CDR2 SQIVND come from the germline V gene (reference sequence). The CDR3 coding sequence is TGTGCCAGTAGTCACAAGAACACTGAAGCTTTCTTT. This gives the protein CASSHKNTEAFF.

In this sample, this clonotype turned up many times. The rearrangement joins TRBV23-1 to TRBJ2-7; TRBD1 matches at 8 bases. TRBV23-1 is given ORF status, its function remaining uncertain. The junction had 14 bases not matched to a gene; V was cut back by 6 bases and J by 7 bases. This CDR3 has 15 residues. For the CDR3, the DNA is TGCGCCAGCAGCCGGGCGCAGGGGGCACTTAGGGAGCAGTACGTC. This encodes CASSRAQGALREQYV.

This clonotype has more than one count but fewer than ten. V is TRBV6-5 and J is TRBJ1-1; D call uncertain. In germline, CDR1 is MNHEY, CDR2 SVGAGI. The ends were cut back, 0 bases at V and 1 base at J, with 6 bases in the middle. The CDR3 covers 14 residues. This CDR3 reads CASSYSTANTEAFF. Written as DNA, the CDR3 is TGTGCCAGCAGTTACTCTACAGCGAACACTGAAGCTTTCTTT.

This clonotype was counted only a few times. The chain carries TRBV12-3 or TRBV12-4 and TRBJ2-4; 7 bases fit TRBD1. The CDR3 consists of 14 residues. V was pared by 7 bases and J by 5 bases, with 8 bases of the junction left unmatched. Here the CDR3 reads CASNPTGAENIQYF. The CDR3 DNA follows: TGTGCCAGCAACCCAACAGGGGCCGAAAACATTCAGTACTTC.

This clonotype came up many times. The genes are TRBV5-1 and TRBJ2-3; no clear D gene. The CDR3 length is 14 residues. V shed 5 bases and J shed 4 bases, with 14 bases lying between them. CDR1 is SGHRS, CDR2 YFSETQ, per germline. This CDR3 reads CASSLNNSPDTQYF. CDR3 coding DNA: TGCGCCAGCAGTCTTAATAACAGCCCAGATACGCAGTATTTT.

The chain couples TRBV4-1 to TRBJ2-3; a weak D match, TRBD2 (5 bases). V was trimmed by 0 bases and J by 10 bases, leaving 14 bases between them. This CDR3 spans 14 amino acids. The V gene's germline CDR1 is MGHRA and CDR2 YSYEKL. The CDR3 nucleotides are TGCGCCAGCAGCCAAGAATGGGGAGATAGGGCGCAGTATTTT. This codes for CASSQEWGDRAQYF.

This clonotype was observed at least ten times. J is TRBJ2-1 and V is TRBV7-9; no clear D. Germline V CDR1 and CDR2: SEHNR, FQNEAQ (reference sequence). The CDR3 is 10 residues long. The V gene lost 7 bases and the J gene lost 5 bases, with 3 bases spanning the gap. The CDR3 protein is CASKNNEQFF. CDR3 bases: TGTGCCAGCAAGAACAATGAGCAGTTCTTC. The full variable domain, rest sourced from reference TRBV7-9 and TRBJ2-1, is DTGVSQNPRHKITKRGQNVTFRCDPISEHNRLYWYRQTLGQGPEFLTYFQNEAQLEKSRLLSDRFSAERPKGSFSTLEIQRTEQGDSAMYLCASKNNEQFFGPGTRLTVL.

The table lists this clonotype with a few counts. This CDR3 reads CASSLGGGLAEAFF. The CDR3 bases are TGTGCCAGCAGCTTAGGAGGGGGATTGGCTGAAGCTTTCTTT. The rearrangement joins TRBV7-9 to TRBJ1-1, with D perhaps TRBD1 (6 bases). The V end lost 1 base, the J end lost 6 bases, and 12 bases lay between the germline ends. Germline V CDR1 and CDR2: SEHNR, FQNEAQ (reference sequence). The length of the CDR3 is 14 residues.

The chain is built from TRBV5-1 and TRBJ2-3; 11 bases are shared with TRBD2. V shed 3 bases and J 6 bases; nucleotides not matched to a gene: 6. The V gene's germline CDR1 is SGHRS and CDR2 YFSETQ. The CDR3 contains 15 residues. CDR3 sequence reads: CASSSLTSGADTQYF. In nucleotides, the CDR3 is TGCGCCAGCAGCTCTCTGACTAGCGGGGCTGATACGCAGTATTTT. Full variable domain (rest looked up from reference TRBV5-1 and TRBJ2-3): KAGVTQTPRYLIKTRGQQVTLSCSPISGHRSVSWYQQTPGQGLQFLFEYFSETQRNKGNFPGRFSGRQFSNSRSEMNVSTLELGDSALYLCASSSLTSGADTQYFGPGTRLTVL.

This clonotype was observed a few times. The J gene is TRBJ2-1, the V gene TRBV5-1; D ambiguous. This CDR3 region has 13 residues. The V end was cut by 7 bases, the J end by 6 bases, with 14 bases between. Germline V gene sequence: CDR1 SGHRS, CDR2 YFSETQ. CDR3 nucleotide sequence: TGCGCCAGCCACGATCCCCCCAGCAATGAGCAGTTCTTC. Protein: CASHDPPSNEQFF.

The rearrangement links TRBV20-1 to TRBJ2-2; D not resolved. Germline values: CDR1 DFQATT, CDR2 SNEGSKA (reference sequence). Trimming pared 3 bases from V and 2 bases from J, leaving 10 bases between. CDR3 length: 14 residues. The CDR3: CSARGQDNTGELFF. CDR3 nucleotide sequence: TGCAGTGCTAGGGGCCAGGATAACACCGGGGAGCTGTTTTTT.

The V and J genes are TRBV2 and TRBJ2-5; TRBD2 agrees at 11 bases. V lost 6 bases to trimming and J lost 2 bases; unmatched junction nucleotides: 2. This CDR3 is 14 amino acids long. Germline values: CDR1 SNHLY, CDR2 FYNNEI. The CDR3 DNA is TGTGCCAGCAGGACTAGCGGGGCTCAAGAGACCCAGTACTTC. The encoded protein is CASRTSGAQETQYF.

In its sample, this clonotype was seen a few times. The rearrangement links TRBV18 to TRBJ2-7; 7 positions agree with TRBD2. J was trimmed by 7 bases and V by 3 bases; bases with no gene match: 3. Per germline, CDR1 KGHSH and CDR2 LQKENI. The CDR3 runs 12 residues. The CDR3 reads CASSPQAGEQYF. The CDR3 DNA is TGTGCCAGCTCACCCCAAGCGGGGGAGCAGTACTTC.

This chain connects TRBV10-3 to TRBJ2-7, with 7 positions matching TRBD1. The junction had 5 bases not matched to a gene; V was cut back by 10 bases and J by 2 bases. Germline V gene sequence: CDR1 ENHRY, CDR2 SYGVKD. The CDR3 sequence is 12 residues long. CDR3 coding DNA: TGTGCCACTGCCGGGACAGCCTACGAGCAGTACGTC. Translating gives CATAGTAYEQYV.

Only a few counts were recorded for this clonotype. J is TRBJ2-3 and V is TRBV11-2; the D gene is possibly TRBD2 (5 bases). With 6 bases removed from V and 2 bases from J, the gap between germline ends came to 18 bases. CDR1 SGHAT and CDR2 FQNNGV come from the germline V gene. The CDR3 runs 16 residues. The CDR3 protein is CASRGAGMEPTDTQYF. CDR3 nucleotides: TGTGCCAGCAGGGGCGCGGGTATGGAACCCACAGATACGCAGTATTTT.

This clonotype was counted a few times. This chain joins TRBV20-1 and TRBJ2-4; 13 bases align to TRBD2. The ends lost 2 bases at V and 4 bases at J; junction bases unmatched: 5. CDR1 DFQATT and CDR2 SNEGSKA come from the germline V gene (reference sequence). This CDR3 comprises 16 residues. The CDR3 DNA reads TGCAGTGCTAGAACTAGCGGGGGGGCTTGGAAAAACATTCAGTACTTC. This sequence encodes CSARTSGGAWKNIQYF.